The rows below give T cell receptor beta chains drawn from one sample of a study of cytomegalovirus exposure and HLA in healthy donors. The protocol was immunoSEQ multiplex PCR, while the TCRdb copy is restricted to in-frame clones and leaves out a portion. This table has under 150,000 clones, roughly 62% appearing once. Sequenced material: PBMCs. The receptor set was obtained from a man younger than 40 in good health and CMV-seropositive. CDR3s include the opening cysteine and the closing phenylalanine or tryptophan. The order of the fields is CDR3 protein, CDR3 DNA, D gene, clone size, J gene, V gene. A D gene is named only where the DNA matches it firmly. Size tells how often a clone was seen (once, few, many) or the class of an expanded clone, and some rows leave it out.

CDR3 protein: CASSDSSYNSPLHF
CDR3 DNA: TGTGCCAGCAGCGACAGTAGCTATAATTCACCCCTCCACTTT
D gene: -
clone size: -
J gene: TRBJ1-6
V gene: TRBV9

CDR3 protein: CASSTAAGETYEQYF
CDR3 DNA: TGTGCCAGCAGCACGGCAGCGGGCGAGACCTACGAGCAGTACTTC
D gene: -
clone size: -
J gene: TRBJ2-7
V gene: TRBV7-6

CDR3 protein: CASSQMEGHTEAFF
CDR3 DNA: TGCGCCAGCAGCCAAATGGAGGGGCACACTGAAGCTTTCTTT
D gene: -
clone size: -
J gene: TRBJ1-1
V gene: TRBV4-1

CDR3 protein: CASSYGTGTFSYEQYF
CDR3 DNA: TGTGCCAGCAGTTACGGGACCGGGACTTTCTCCTACGAGCAGTACTTC
D gene: -
clone size: -
J gene: TRBJ2-7
V gene: TRBV6-5

CDR3 protein: CATSRSPGTSGRVDTQYF
CDR3 DNA: TGTGCCACCAGCAGGAGTCCCGGGACTAGCGGGAGGGTCGATACGCAGTATTTT
D gene: TRBD2
clone size: -
J gene: TRBJ2-3
V gene: TRBV15

CDR3 protein: CASSSGTPEAFF
CDR3 DNA: TGTGCCAGCAGCTCTGGGACACCTGAAGCTTTCTTT
D gene: -
clone size: -
J gene: TRBJ1-1
V gene: TRBV5-6

CDR3 protein: CASSLESSGNTIYF
CDR3 DNA: TGCGCCAGCAGCTTGGAGAGCTCTGGAAACACCATATATTTT
D gene: -
clone size: -
J gene: TRBJ1-3
V gene: TRBV5-1

CDR3 protein: CASSPVQGQPYEQYF
CDR3 DNA: TGTGCCAGCAGCCCCGTACAGGGACAGCCCTACGAGCAGTACTTC
D gene: TRBD1
clone size: -
J gene: TRBJ2-7
V gene: TRBV6-1

CDR3 protein: CASSIREGGSYEQYF
CDR3 DNA: TGTGCCAGTAGTATTAGGGAGGGAGGCTCCTACGAGCAGTACTTC
D gene: TRBD2
clone size: -
J gene: TRBJ2-7
V gene: TRBV19

CDR3 protein: CASSFTTSGRGKETQYF
CDR3 DNA: TGTGCCAGCAGCTTCACTACTAGCGGGAGAGGTAAAGAGACCCAGTACTTC
D gene: TRBD2
clone size: -
J gene: TRBJ2-5
V gene: TRBV7-2

CDR3 protein: CASSNRLAGRYEQYF
CDR3 DNA: TGTGCCAGTAGTAACAGATTAGCGGGAAGATACGAGCAGTACTTC
D gene: TRBD2
clone size: -
J gene: TRBJ2-7
V gene: TRBV19

CDR3 protein: CASSFSYDPRASRKLFF
CDR3 DNA: TGCGCCAGCAGCTTTTCTTACGACCCCAGGGCCTCGCGAAAACTGTTTTTT
D gene: -
clone size: -
J gene: TRBJ1-4
V gene: TRBV5-1

CDR3 protein: CASSPGTATGELFF
CDR3 DNA: TGTGCCAGCTCACCAGGGACAGCTACCGGGGAGCTGTTTTTT
D gene: TRBD1
clone size: -
J gene: TRBJ2-2
V gene: TRBV18

CDR3 protein: CASSLAGVGGEKLFF
CDR3 DNA: TGCGCCAGCAGCTTGGCCGGGGTGGGCGGTGAAAAACTGTTTTTT
D gene: -
clone size: few
J gene: TRBJ1-4
V gene: TRBV5-1

CDR3 protein: CASSVTGGRNTIYF
CDR3 DNA: TGTGCCAGCAGCGTTACAGGGGGAAGAAACACCATATATTTT
D gene: TRBD1
clone size: -
J gene: TRBJ1-3
V gene: TRBV5-4

CDR3 protein: CASSLQEGTDTQYF
CDR3 DNA: TGCGCCAGCAGCTTACAGGAAGGCACAGATACGCAGTATTTT
D gene: -
clone size: -
J gene: TRBJ2-3
V gene: TRBV5-1

CDR3 protein: CASSQSSVGNTIYF
CDR3 DNA: TGTGCCAGCAGCCAATCGTCGGTGGGAAACACCATATATTTT
D gene: -
clone size: few
J gene: TRBJ1-3
V gene: TRBV4-2

CDR3 protein: CATSRGGQHQPQHF
CDR3 DNA: TGTGCCACCAGCAGAGGGGGCCAGCATCAGCCCCAGCATTTT
D gene: -
clone size: -
J gene: TRBJ1-5
V gene: TRBV15

CDR3 protein: CASSLIIAADTQYF
CDR3 DNA: TGTGCCAGCAGCCTTATTATAGCAGCAGATACGCAGTATTTT
D gene: -
clone size: -
J gene: TRBJ2-3
V gene: TRBV7-3

CDR3 protein: CASGRDPYEQYF
CDR3 DNA: TGTGCCAGCGGCAGGGATCCCTACGAGCAGTACTTC
D gene: -
clone size: -
J gene: TRBJ2-7
V gene: TRBV11-2

CDR3 protein: CASSLVAGSSYNEQFF
CDR3 DNA: TGTGCCAGCAGCTTAGTGGCCGGGAGCTCCTACAATGAGCAGTTCTTC
D gene: -
clone size: -
J gene: TRBJ2-1
V gene: TRBV11-2

CDR3 protein: CSAGDRGGYEQYF
CDR3 DNA: TGCAGCGCGGGGGACAGGGGAGGCTACGAGCAGTACTTC
D gene: TRBD1
clone size: -
J gene: TRBJ2-7
V gene: TRBV29-1

CDR3 protein: CASRTRTYEQYF
CDR3 DNA: TGTGCCAGCAGGACTAGGACCTACGAGCAGTACTTC
D gene: -
clone size: -
J gene: TRBJ2-7
V gene: TRBV6-1

CDR3 protein: CASSQGLSGSTSYYNEQFF
CDR3 DNA: TGTGCCAGCAGCCAAGGTCTATCTGGATCGACTAGCTATTACAATGAGCAGTTCTTC
D gene: TRBD2
clone size: once
J gene: TRBJ2-1
V gene: TRBV14

CDR3 protein: CASRFLFSTVGEQYF
CDR3 DNA: TGTGCCAGCAGATTCCTATTTTCGACAGTAGGCGAGCAGTACTTC
D gene: -
clone size: few
J gene: TRBJ2-7
V gene: TRBV6-1

CDR3 protein: CATGQTIFTQYF
CDR3 DNA: TGTGCCACGGGACAGACAATTTTTACGCAGTATTTT
D gene: TRBD1
clone size: once
J gene: TRBJ2-3
V gene: TRBV27